This entry lists 9 T cell receptor beta chains sequenced from one sample in a study of cytotoxic CD8 clonotypes in ibrutinib-treated CLL. Using immunoSEQ multiplex PCR, the repertoire was profiled, and TCRdb retains in-frame clones only, with some absent. The sample includes around 27,000 clones, around 60% seen only once; the top ten take 5% to 6%. Sample: PBMCs, taken before ibrutinib treatment. Every receptor here comes from a human donor with chronic lymphocytic leukemia.

This chain uses TRBV7-9 with TRBJ2-2; no reliable D call. The CDR3 spans 16 residues. Trimming shortened V by 6 bases and J by 6 bases, and 20 bases separated the two germline ends. Germline lookup yields CDR1 SEHNR and CDR2 FQNEAQ (reference sequence). This CDR3 reads CASSSRAPQGPGELFF. The CDR3 DNA is TGTGCCAGCAGTTCAAGGGCTCCGCAAGGACCCGGGGAGCTGTTTTTT.

The CDR3 sequence is CASLLTGTSSEQFF. DNA of the CDR3: TGTGCCAGTCTACTTACCGGGACATCTAGTGAGCAGTTCTTC. V gene TRBV19 combines with J gene TRBJ2-1, with D perhaps TRBD1 (6 bases). CDR3 size: 14 residues. Trimming shortened V by 8 bases and J by 9 bases, and 20 bases separated the two germline ends. Germline V gene sequence: CDR1 LNHDA, CDR2 SQIVND (reference sequence).

This chain uses TRBV9 with TRBJ2-3; TRBD2 matches 8 bases. Germline V gene data show CDR1 as SGDLS and CDR2 as YYNGEE. With 0 bases clipped from V and 3 bases from J, the junction kept 6 bases outside the gene matches. There are 16 residues in the CDR3. The chain's CDR3 is CASSVGVSGATDTQYF. In DNA form, the CDR3 reads TGTGCCAGCAGCGTAGGGGTTAGCGGGGCGACAGATACGCAGTATTTT.

This clone was seen more than once but under ten times. The chain couples TRBV7-3 to TRBJ2-1, with unresolved D. The CDR3 length is 16 residues. Trimming cost V 5 bases and J 7 bases, with 21 bases left between them. Germline CDR1 SGHTA, CDR2 FQGTGA. CDR3 in DNA: TGTGCCAGCAGCCAAATCACCGGATCCCCCATTAATGAGCAGTTCTTC. This translates into CASSQITGSPINEQFF.

This clone is labeled medium-sized. This chain connects TRBV2 to TRBJ2-2; 8 nucleotides match TRBD1. The V segment lost 10 bases and the J segment 3 bases; nucleotides outside the gene matches: 10. This CDR3 is built from 15 residues. Germline lookup yields CDR1 SNHLY and CDR2 FYNNEI. The CDR3 spells CATQQGALDTGELFF. The DNA of the CDR3 is TGTGCCACCCAGCAGGGGGCGCTAGACACCGGGGAGCTGTTTTTT.

The chain is built from TRBV6-5 and TRBJ2-7, with 7 bases that match TRBD1. This CDR3 region has 14 residues. Germline lookup yields CDR1 MNHEY and CDR2 SVGAGI. J gave up 0 bases and V 5 bases, and 4 bases lay outside the gene matches. This CDR3 is CASSTRDSSYEQYF. For the CDR3, the DNA is TGTGCCAGCAGTACCCGGGACAGCTCCTACGAGCAGTACTTC.

The gene calls are TRBV7-2 and TRBJ2-3, with 7 bases matching TRBD1. V lost 8 bases to trimming and J lost 1 base; unmatched junction nucleotides: 9. The CDR3 spans 15 residues. Germline V gene data show CDR1 as SGHTA and CDR2 as FQGNSA. The CDR3 sequence: CASHSGQMRTDTQYF. The CDR3 DNA reads as TGTGCCAGCCATTCGGGACAGATGCGCACAGATACGCAGTATTTT.

V is TRBV6-4 and J is TRBJ2-7; 16 nucleotides agree with TRBD2. The CDR3 has 18 amino acids. Per germline, CDR1 MRHNA and CDR2 SNTAGT. J lost 4 bases, V lost 1 base, and 7 bases had no gene match. The CDR3 coding sequence is TGTGCCAGCAGTGACTGGCCGGGACTAGCGGGAGGGCCTTACGAGCAGTACTTC. Protein product: CASSDWPGLAGGPYEQYF.

This clone was seen a few times. The CDR3 spells CASSGVRGTYVSEAFF. The CDR3 DNA follows: TGTGCCAGCAGTGGGGTGAGGGGGACATATGTTAGTGAAGCTTTCTTT. The J gene is TRBJ1-1, the V gene TRBV2; D possibly corresponds to TRBD1 (6 bases). Trimming pared 4 bases from V and 7 bases from J, leaving 22 bases between. The CDR3 is 16 amino acids. CDR1 and CDR2 (germline): SNHLY, FYNNEI.